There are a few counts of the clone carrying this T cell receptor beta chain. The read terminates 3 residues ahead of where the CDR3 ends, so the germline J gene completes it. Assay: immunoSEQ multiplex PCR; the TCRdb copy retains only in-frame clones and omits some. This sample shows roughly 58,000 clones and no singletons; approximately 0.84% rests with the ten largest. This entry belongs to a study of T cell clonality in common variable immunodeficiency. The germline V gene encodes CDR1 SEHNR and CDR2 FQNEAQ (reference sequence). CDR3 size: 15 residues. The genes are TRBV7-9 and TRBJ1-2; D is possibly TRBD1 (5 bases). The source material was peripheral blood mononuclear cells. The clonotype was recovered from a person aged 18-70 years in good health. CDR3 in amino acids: CASSLSGAKADTYTF. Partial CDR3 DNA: TGTGCCAGCAGCTTAAGCGGGGCCAAAGCGGATACC.